Listed here are 9 T cell receptor beta chains from one sample, sequenced in a study of T cell responses to AZD1222 COVID-19 vaccine. Libraries were prepared by immunoSEQ multiplex PCR; TCRdb keeps only in-frame clonotypes and omits some of them. The profile shows some 140,000 clones, 90% to 95% of them singletons. The specimen was peripheral blood, collected 28 days after the second AZD1222 dose. The origin of the receptors is an adult who received the AZD1222 COVID-19 vaccine.

This rearrangement joins TRBV19 to TRBJ2-7, with a possible D match to TRBD1 (5 bases). With 5 bases removed from V and 3 bases from J, the gap between germline ends came to 11 bases. Germline CDR1 is LNHDA and CDR2 is SQIVND (reference sequence). The CDR3 runs to 13 residues. The DNA of the CDR3 is TGTGCCAGTAGTGTAGGGGTGGGCTACGAGCAGTACTTC. This translates into CASSVGVGYEQYF. Drawing the rest from reference TRBV19 and TRBJ2-7, the complete variable domain is DGGITQSPKYLFRKEGQNVTLSCEQNLNHDAMYWYRQDPGQGLRLIYYSQIVNDFQKGDIAEGYSVSREKKESFPLTVTSAQKNPTAFYLCASSVGVGYEQYFGPGTRLTVT.

The chain carries TRBV6-5 and TRBJ1-2; a possible D gene is TRBD1 (5 bases). Germline CDR1 MNHEY, CDR2 SVGAGI. Trimming removed 6 bases from V and 8 bases from J, with 10 bases in between. The CDR3 runs to 11 residues. CDR3 amino acids: CASRDSTGYTF. The CDR3 DNA is TGTGCCAGCAGAGACAGTACAGGCTACACCTTC.

The genes are TRBV3-1 (or the pseudogene TRBV3-2) and TRBJ1-5; D unclear. V lost 0 bases and J 3 bases, leaving 6 bases between the germline ends. Germline CDR1 is LGHDT and CDR2 is YNNKEL (reference sequence). The CDR3 totals 14 residues. The CDR3 sequence: CASSQDFANQPQHF. CDR3 nucleotide sequence: TGTGCCAGCAGCCAAGATTTCGCCAATCAGCCCCAGCATTTT.

In its sample, this clone was seen once. The chain is built from TRBV30 and TRBJ1-6, with 7 nucleotides matching TRBD1. CDR1 is GTSNPN, CDR2 SVGIG, per germline (reference sequence). CDR3 length: 16 residues. The J segment lost 3 bases and the V segment lost 3 bases, leaving 8 bases of the junction unmatched. DNA of the CDR3: TGTGCCTGGAGGATCCGGGACAGTATCTATAATTCACCCCTCCACTTT. Translated: CAWRIRDSIYNSPLHF.

The rearrangement links TRBV12-3 or TRBV12-4 to TRBJ1-6, with 7 bases fitting TRBD1. CDR3 length: 13 amino acids. V shed 7 bases, J shed 10 bases, and the junction held 7 bases outside the gene matches. The CDR3 DNA reads as TGTGCCAGCACGAACAGGGGCGGGTCACCCCTCCACTTT. Its protein product is CASTNRGGSPLHF.

For the CDR3, the DNA is TGTGCCAGCAAGGCCCAAGGGGGGTACCAAGAGACCCAGTACTTC. Amino acid sequence: CASKAQGGYQETQYF. The chain has TRBV2 and TRBJ2-5; the D gene could be TRBD1 or TRBD2 (6 bases each). The CDR3 sequence is 15 residues long. In germline, CDR1 is SNHLY, CDR2 FYNNEI. V lost 7 bases to trimming and J lost 0 bases, with 15 bases between them.

The rearrangement uses TRBV5-1 and TRBJ2-2; possible D gene TRBD2, 7 bases. The CDR3 loop spans 16 amino acids. The germline V gene encodes CDR1 SGHRS and CDR2 YFSETQ. V was pared by 5 bases and J by 0 bases, with 14 bases between. CDR3 DNA: TGCGCCAGCAGATGGGGGGGCAAAGCGAACACCGGGGAGCTGTTTTTT. It yields the protein CASRWGGKANTGELFF.

The genes are TRBV4-1 and TRBJ1-6, with D hard to call. The CDR3 totals 15 residues. Trimming removed 0 bases from V and 7 bases from J, with 10 bases in between. Germline CDR1 reads MGHRA; CDR2 reads YSYEKL. CDR3 sequence (DNA): TGCGCCAGCAGCCAAGAGGCGGGGAGGAATTCACCCCTCCACTTT. Protein sequence: CASSQEAGRNSPLHF.

V usage is TRBV6-1 and J usage is TRBJ2-3; D is unclear. Trimming left V 4 bases short and J 3 bases short, with 20 bases between. Per the germline V gene, CDR1 is MNHNS and CDR2 is SASEGT. The CDR3 is made up of 17 amino acids. This chain's CDR3 is CASSARFAGDLTDTQYF. The CDR3 coding sequence is TGTGCCAGCAGTGCGAGGTTTGCAGGAGACCTAACAGATACGCAGTATTTT.